Below are 9 T cell receptor beta chains sequenced from a single sample in a study of long-term antiretroviral therapy in people with HIV. At the survey level, the v3.0 immunoSEQ assay was run. Clones were sequenced by immunoSEQ multiplex PCR, and TCRdb holds only the in-frame ones, with some missing. The sample shows about 35,000 clones, roughly 94% of them seen only once. The sample in question was unsorted PBMCs, obtained 4.1 years after starting antiretroviral therapy. The receptors were sampled from a woman aged 50 to 60 with HIV.

The gene calls are TRBV6-5 and TRBJ1-1; D ambiguous. This CDR3 has 15 amino acids. Germline V lookup: CDR1 MNHEY, CDR2 SVGAGI. The V and J ends lost 1 base and 0 bases respectively, with 9 bases between them. The CDR3 spells CASSYYHYMNTEAFF. The CDR3 nucleotides read TGTGCCAGCAGTTACTACCACTACATGAACACTGAAGCTTTCTTT.

The CDR3: CASSYGEAKAHEQFF. CDR3 coding DNA: TGTGCCAGCAGTTACGGCGAGGCGAAGGCTCATGAGCAGTTCTTC. The gene calls are TRBV6-5 and TRBJ2-1; D gene unclear. From germline, CDR1 is MNHEY and CDR2 SVGAGI. The CDR3 spans 15 residues. V dropped 2 bases and J dropped 8 bases, with 16 bases sitting between them.

The chain links TRBV6-1 to TRBJ2-7; TRBD2 matches 7 bases. The V and J ends lost 6 bases and 0 bases, in that order; junction bases with no gene match: 8. This CDR3 contains 15 residues. From germline, CDR1 is MNHNS and CDR2 SASEGT. CDR3 DNA: TGTGCCAGCAGATTAGGACTAGGAGGCTCCTACGAGCAGTACTTC. This sequence encodes CASRLGLGGSYEQYF.

The rearrangement links TRBV19 to TRBJ1-1; maybe TRBD1 (5 bases). The CDR3 is made up of 15 amino acids. Per germline, CDR1 LNHDA and CDR2 SQIVND (reference sequence). The V end lost 5 bases, the J end lost 5 bases, and 18 bases lay between the germline ends. The CDR3 DNA sequence: TGTGCCAGTAGTCCCTCGGGACGGAGAATGACTGAAGCTTTCTTT. Translation: CASSPSGRRMTEAFF.

J is TRBJ1-2 and V is TRBV10-3, with 7 bases aligning to TRBD1. The CDR3 spans 15 residues. The V gene end was trimmed by 3 bases and the J gene end by 0 bases; junction bases not matched to a gene: 4. Per the germline V gene, CDR1 is ENHRY and CDR2 is SYGVKD. The CDR3 nucleotides read TGTGCCATCAGTGATAGGCAGGGGGCTAACTATGGCTACACCTTC. The encoded protein is CAISDRQGANYGYTF.

This chain joins TRBV10-2 and TRBJ1-5; perhaps TRBD1 as D (5 bases). Germline assignment: CDR1 WSHSY and CDR2 SAAADI. V dropped 6 bases and J dropped 1 base, with 7 bases sitting between them. The CDR3 sequence is 13 residues long. The CDR3 DNA sequence: TGCGCCAGCAGCCGGGACAGCAATCAGCCCCAGCATTTT. This gives the protein CASSRDSNQPQHF.

CDR3 in amino acids: CASSRNRGQETQYF. For the CDR3, the DNA is TGCGCCAGCAGCAGAAACAGGGGGCAAGAGACCCAGTACTTC. V gene TRBV5-1 combines with J gene TRBJ2-5; 8 bases fit TRBD1. CDR1 and CDR2 (germline): SGHRS, YFSETQ. The V gene end was trimmed by 4 bases and the J gene end by 2 bases; junction bases not matched to a gene: 4. The CDR3 length is 14 residues.

With regard to this clone: At one boundary the junction diverges from the germline segment, which might be a read error. V gene TRBV7-7 combines with J gene TRBJ2-7, with TRBD1 matching over 7 bases. The CDR3 has 14 residues. Germline CDR1 is SSHAT and CDR2 is FNYEAQ (reference sequence). The CDR3 DNA sequence: TGTGCTAGCAGCCCCCGACAGGGCTCCTACGAGCAGTACTTC. Protein product: CASSPRQGSYEQYF. Full variable domain (outside the CDR3, taken from reference TRBV7-7 and TRBJ2-7): GAGVSQSPRYKVTKRGQDVTLRCDPISSHATLYWYQQALGQGPEFLTYFNYEAQPDKSGLPSDRFSAERPEGSISTLTIQRTEQRDSAMYRCASSPRQGSYEQYFGPGTRLTVT.

CDR3: CASKMGQTANYGYTF. The CDR3 DNA reads as TGTGCCAGCAAAATGGGACAGACTGCTAACTATGGCTACACCTTC. V gene TRBV6-5 combines with J gene TRBJ1-2, with 7 bases lining up with TRBD1. Germline CDR1 is MNHEY and CDR2 is SVGAGI. V gave up 7 bases and J gave up 0 bases; unmatched junction bases: 8. The CDR3 has 15 amino acids.